The sample holds a few counts of the clone carrying this T cell receptor (beta chain). Its antigen is still unknown. Bone marrow was sampled from every patient at the time of active disease. From 400 to 450 ng of RNA, a library with molecular barcoded alpha/delta and beta/gamma adaptors was made. TCRdb analysed the reads with MiXCR anew, one entry per CDR3 protein. The table shows 50,000 to 65,000 distinct CDR3 sequences, with approximately 13% occurring only once. These data belong to a study of read filtering for tumor transcriptome and immune sequencing. At the level of the study: After DNase treatment, RNA was made into whole-transcriptome libraries. Study findings and constraints: In IR-seq, single-read clonotypes were roughly 80% of clonotypes but approximately 3.5% of reads. Sorted CD138-negative bone marrow cells were not purified T cells.

CDR3 length: 13 residues. Germline V gives CDR1 SEHNR, CDR2 FQNEAQ (reference sequence). V gave up 5 bases and J gave up 7 bases, with 15 bases separating them. The TCR was taken from a donor at least 40 years old with multiple myeloma. Material: a population of CD138-negative cells sorted from bone marrow. This chain links TRBV7-9 with TRBJ2-7; TRBD1 is a possible D gene (5 bases). This chain's CDR3 is CASSRDSTSEQYF. Here the CDR3 DNA reads TGTGCCAGCAGCCGAGACAGCACCTCGGAGCAGTACTTC.